The 22 T cell receptor beta chains listed next were all sequenced from one sample in a study of cytomegalovirus exposure and HLA in healthy donors. The PCR made use of 60 Vbeta and 13 Jbeta primers. Libraries were prepared by immunoSEQ multiplex PCR; TCRdb keeps only in-frame clonotypes and omits some of them. The table has some 140,000 clones, approximately 79% seen once. Source material: PBMCs. Every receptor here comes from a woman aged 45-59 years in good health and CMV-seropositive.

V is TRBV5-5 and J is TRBJ2-2; 8 bases line up with TRBD1. V trimming: 3 bases; J trimming: 4 bases; junction bases outside the gene matches: 11. CDR3 length equals 17 residues. Germline values: CDR1 SGHKS, CDR2 YYEKEE (reference sequence). The chain's CDR3 is CASSSHGQGVGTGELFF. The CDR3 DNA sequence: TGTGCCAGCAGCTCTCATGGACAGGGAGTTGGCACCGGGGAGCTGTTTTTT.

In its sample, this clone was seen once. The gene calls are TRBV7-3 and TRBJ2-5; D ambiguous. Trimming cost V 3 bases and J 4 bases, with 12 bases left between them. This CDR3 comprises 14 residues. Per germline, CDR1 SGHTA and CDR2 FQGTGA. The chain's CDR3 is CASSFSGGGETQYF. The CDR3 coding sequence is TGTGCCAGCAGCTTCTCGGGTGGTGGAGAGACCCAGTACTTC.

The chain combines TRBV18 with TRBJ1-4, with D possibly TRBD1 on 5 matching bases. This CDR3 contains 13 residues. Germline V gene sequence: CDR1 KGHSH, CDR2 LQKENI. V gave up 3 bases and J gave up 8 bases, with 10 bases separating them. The CDR3 bases are TGTGCCAGCTCACCTTCGGGGGAAGAAAAACTGTTTTTT. Its protein product is CASSPSGEEKLFF.

This clone was seen more than once but under ten times. The chain couples TRBV2 to TRBJ2-2; TRBD2 agrees at 14 bases. Germline trimming cut 9 bases from V and 3 bases from J; bases unmatched to any gene: 9. The CDR3 has 17 amino acids. Looked up from germline, CDR1 is SNHLY and CDR2 is FYNNEI. The chain's CDR3 is CASQTSGGAWDTGELFF. Here the CDR3 DNA reads TGTGCCAGTCAGACTAGCGGGGGGGCCTGGGACACCGGGGAGCTGTTTTTT.

The gene calls are TRBV2 and TRBJ1-2; no definite D call. Trimming removed 6 bases from V and 1 base from J, with 12 bases in between. Germline CDR1 reads SNHLY; CDR2 reads FYNNEI. The CDR3 has 14 amino acids. CDR3 nucleotides: TGTGCCAGCAGGAAGAGGGATGTTAACTATGGCTACACCTTC. It codes for CASRKRDVNYGYTF.

The chain has TRBV7-3 and TRBJ2-4; tentative D call: TRBD2 (6 bases). Germline values: CDR1 SGHTA, CDR2 FQGTGA. This CDR3 is built from 15 residues. V lost 6 bases and J 3 bases, leaving 15 bases between the germline ends. The CDR3 is CASSFGGVLKNIQYF. The DNA for the CDR3 is TGTGCCAGCAGTTTTGGAGGGGTACTCAAAAACATTCAGTACTTC.

This clone was seen only a few times. The chain combines TRBV7-9 with TRBJ1-2; D might be TRBD1 (5 bases). V lost 5 bases and J lost 7, with 20 bases in between. From germline, CDR1 is SEHNR and CDR2 FQNEAQ (reference sequence). The CDR3 is 15 amino acids. CDR3 DNA: TGTGCCAGCAGCCTCGAAAGGGAGGGGAAGGGTGGCTACACCTTC. Translated, it gives CASSLEREGKGGYTF.

In DNA form, the CDR3 reads TGCGCCAGCAGCTTGAACCCTAGGGGGGGCGAGCAGTACTTC. It codes for CASSLNPRGGEQYF. The chain has TRBV5-1 and TRBJ2-7, with D possibly being TRBD2 (7 bases). CDR3 size: 14 residues. Germline CDR1 and CDR2: SGHRS and YFSETQ. The germline V and J ends were trimmed by 1 base and 6 bases, with 14 bases remaining between them. The variable domain in full, with the rest retrieved from reference TRBV5-1 and TRBJ2-7, is KAGVTQTPRYLIKTRGQQVTLSCSPISGHRSVSWYQQTPGQGLQFLFEYFSETQRNKGNFPGRFSGRQFSNSRSEMNVSTLELGDSALYLCASSLNPRGGEQYFGPGTRLTVT.

The chain employs TRBV7-2 and TRBJ1-3, with D tentatively TRBD1 (6 bases). Trimming stripped 6 bases from V and 4 bases from J, with 13 bases between. Per germline, CDR1 SGHTA and CDR2 FQGNSA. The CDR3 loop spans 14 amino acids. The DNA of the CDR3 is TGTGCCAGCAGGACAGGAATGGGGGGAAACACCATATATTTT. Amino acids: CASRTGMGGNTIYF.

This clone appeared a few times. The V call is TRBV10-3, the J call TRBJ2-5; 7 bases are shared with TRBD2. J lost 3 bases, V lost 0 bases, and 4 bases had no gene match. The CDR3 extends over 15 amino acids. From germline, CDR1 is ENHRY and CDR2 SYGVKD. The CDR3 loop reads CAISESMGREETQYF. CDR3 nucleotides: TGTGCCATCAGTGAGTCGATGGGGAGGGAAGAGACCCAGTACTTC.

This chain uses TRBV5-4 with TRBJ1-5; TRBD1 is a possible D gene (6 bases). V was shortened by 0 bases and J by 6 bases, with 10 bases between the two germline ends. CDR1 is SGHNT, CDR2 YYREEE, per germline (reference sequence). The CDR3 is 14 amino acids. The CDR3 is CASSLDRDGQPQHF. In DNA form, the CDR3 reads TGTGCCAGCAGCTTGGACAGGGACGGTCAGCCCCAGCATTTT.

This clone was counted between two and nine times. The chain joins TRBV28 to TRBJ2-3; 9 nucleotides match TRBD2. The germline CDR1 and CDR2 sequences are MDHEN and SYDVKM. This CDR3 has 15 amino acids. V dropped 7 bases and J dropped 4; count of bases not matched to a gene: 9. The CDR3 loop is CASTFSGGGADTQYF. The CDR3 DNA follows: TGTGCCAGCACCTTTAGCGGGGGAGGGGCAGATACGCAGTATTTT.

The chain uses TRBV9 and TRBJ1-3; D gene uncertain. This CDR3 spans 16 amino acids. Trimming removed 2 bases from V and 3 bases from J, with 15 bases in between. CDR1 SGDLS and CDR2 YYNGEE come from the germline V gene. CDR3 residues: CASSVGRTDNGNTIYF. In DNA, the CDR3 is TGTGCCAGCAGCGTGGGCAGAACCGACAATGGAAACACCATATATTTT.

This chain connects TRBV4-1 to TRBJ2-2; a weak D match, TRBD2 (7 bases). Germline CDR1 is MGHRA and CDR2 is YSYEKL. V was pared by 2 bases and J by 4 bases, with 17 bases between. CDR3 length: 17 residues. CDR3 DNA sequence: TGCGCCAGCAGCCAAAGAGGGGGGGAACCGGGCACCGGGGAGCTGTTTTTT. Translated: CASSQRGGEPGTGELFF.

This clone was counted only a few times. The chain combines TRBV2 with TRBJ1-1; TRBD1 agrees at 12 bases. Germline CDR1 is SNHLY and CDR2 is FYNNEI. The CDR3 spans 13 residues. The V segment lost 5 bases and the J segment 6 bases; nucleotides outside the gene matches: 1. The CDR3 coding sequence is TGTGCCAGCAGTTGGGACAGGGGGCCTGAAGCTTTCTTT. This translates into CASSWDRGPEAFF. Full variable domain (outside the CDR3, taken from reference TRBV2 and TRBJ1-1): EPEVTQTPSHQVTQMGQEVILRCVPISNHLYFYWYRQILGQKVEFLVSFYNNEISEKSEIFDDQFSVERPDGSNFTLKIRSTKLEDSAMYFCASSWDRGPEAFFGQGTRLTVV.

The rearrangement joins TRBV30 to TRBJ2-6; 8 bases fit TRBD1. Per the germline V gene, CDR1 is GTSNPN and CDR2 is SVGIG (reference sequence). This CDR3 region has 16 residues. V lost 1 base and J lost 4; bases outside the gene matches: 6. CDR3 residues: CAWSEDRAKGANVLTF. The CDR3, as DNA: TGTGCCTGGAGTGAGGACAGGGCGAAAGGGGCCAACGTCCTGACTTTC.

The gene calls are TRBV7-8 and TRBJ1-5, with D maybe TRBD1 (5 bases). Germline CDR1 is SGHVS and CDR2 is FQNEAQ. CDR3 length: 16 residues. Trimming stripped 0 bases from V and 6 bases from J, with 15 bases between. The CDR3 reads CASSLASTGGLQPQHF. In DNA form, the CDR3 reads TGTGCCAGCAGCTTAGCGAGTACAGGCGGCCTTCAGCCCCAGCATTTT.

The V and J genes are TRBV14 and TRBJ1-5; D gene uncertain. The V end was cut by 3 bases, the J end by 7 bases, with 13 bases between. The germline V gene has CDR1 SGHDN and CDR2 FVKESK. This CDR3 contains 14 residues. This CDR3 is CASSHVPGSQPQHF. In DNA, the CDR3 is TGTGCCAGCAGCCATGTCCCGGGGAGCCAGCCCCAGCATTTT. The complete variable domain, with remaining parts taken from reference TRBV14 and TRBJ1-5, reads EAGVTQFPSHSVIEKGQTVTLRCDPISGHDNLYWYRRVMGKEIKFLLHFVKESKQDESGMPNNRFLAERTGGTYSTLKVQPAELEDSGVYFCASSHVPGSQPQHFGDGTRLSIL.

CDR3 nucleotides: TGTGCCAGCAGCCGACGGGGGGGGATTGAAAAACTGTTTTTT. This codes for CASSRRGGIEKLFF. The gene calls are TRBV7-2 and TRBJ1-4; the D gene is possibly TRBD1 (5 bases). The CDR3 is 14 amino acids. The V and J ends lost 5 bases and 7 bases respectively, with 14 bases between them. CDR1 and CDR2 (germline): SGHTA, FQGNSA. The full variable domain, rest sourced from reference TRBV7-2 and TRBJ1-4, is GAGVSQSPSNKVTEKGKDVELRCDPISGHTALYWYRQSLGQGLEFLIYFQGNSAPDKSGLPSDRFSAERTGGSVSTLTIQRTQQEDSAVYLCASSRRGGIEKLFFGSGTQLSVL.

This clone was counted a few times. The gene calls are TRBV6-5 and TRBJ1-2; TRBD1 aligns across 7 bases. Per the germline V gene, CDR1 is MNHEY and CDR2 is SVGAGI. This CDR3 is 14 amino acids long. Unmatched junction bases numbered 7, after V lost 6 bases and J lost 3 bases. CDR3: CASSPGGADYGYTF. CDR3 DNA sequence: TGTGCCAGCAGCCCAGGGGGAGCCGACTATGGCTACACCTTC.

This clone was observed a handful of times. The J gene is TRBJ2-7, the V gene TRBV19; 7 positions match TRBD2. There are 15 residues in the CDR3. V lost 10 bases, J lost 0 bases, and 12 bases stayed unmatched. Germline-derived CDR1 and CDR2 are LNHDA and SQIVND (reference sequence). This chain's CDR3 is CATSEVGRGSYEQYF. The CDR3 DNA is TGTGCCACCTCCGAGGTAGGGAGGGGCTCCTACGAGCAGTACTTC.

CDR3 bases: TGTGCCAGCAGTGAAGCTAGCCAGCAAAATTCACCCCTCCACTTT. Protein: CASSEASQQNSPLHF. The rearrangement joins TRBV6-1 to TRBJ1-6, with D unclear. V was trimmed by 0 bases and J by 7 bases, leaving 10 bases between them. Per germline, CDR1 MNHNS and CDR2 SASEGT. The CDR3 is 15 amino acids.